The present T cell receptor beta chain was sequenced within a study of tissue T cells after allogeneic stem cell transplantation. Study context: Pathologist H&E review favored samples with visible lymphocytes for sequencing among multiple samples. Findings and caveats of the study: The patient cohort was small and clinically heterogeneous, with limited sampling depth.

Steroid-refractory graft-versus-host disease after allogeneic hematopoietic cell transplant qualified adults for prospective research-autopsy enrollment. Comments on this clone: What it binds is not known.

The method was immunoSEQ multiplex PCR; TCRdb's version includes in-frame clones alone and lacks a portion of them. The table lists 2,500 or so clones, 72% of them singletons. The CDR3 length is 17 residues. The V and J ends lost 2 bases and 5 bases, in that order; junction bases with no gene match: 8. CDR1 and CDR2 from the germline V gene are SGHRS and YFSETQ. The TCR comes from a male patient aged 60 or older with steroid-refractory graft-versus-host disease after an allogeneic stem cell transplant. Among the T cells, some may be from the graft donor. The material sequenced was colon tissue, taken at autopsy. The genes are TRBV5-1 and TRBJ2-2; 11 positions match TRBD2. CDR3 sequence (DNA): TGCGCCAGCAGCTTAAGTAGCGGGGGGGCCGGGACCGGGGAGCTGTTTTTT. It translates to CASSLSSGGAGTGELFF.